These 3 T cell receptor beta chains came from one sample sequenced in a study of Tregs in tolerant kidney transplant recipients. The antigens these receptors bind are not known. Clones were read by immunoSEQ multiplex PCR, and TCRdb kept only the in-frame ones, dropping some. The sample carries around 4,300 clones, approximately 53% recorded once. Sequencing input: CD8+ T cells from blood cultured with allogeneic cells. The receptors here all came from a human donor in good health.

The rearrangement links TRBV5-5 to TRBJ2-7, with 7 bases lining up with TRBD1. V shed 1 base, J shed 3 bases, and the junction held 7 bases outside the gene matches. The CDR3 has 15 amino acids. CDR1 SGHKS and CDR2 YYEKEE come from the germline V gene (reference sequence). DNA of the CDR3: TGTGCCAGCAGCTTGAGCAAGGGACAGTTCTACGAGCAGTACTTC. This translates into CASSLSKGQFYEQYF.

V is TRBV27 and J is TRBJ2-2, with TRBD2 matching over 7 bases. The length of the CDR3 is 15 residues. Germline trimming cut 4 bases from V and 1 base from J; bases unmatched to any gene: 3. Germline loops: CDR1 MNHEY, CDR2 SMNVEV (reference sequence). The CDR3 DNA reads as TGTGCCAGCAGTTATGGGGGGGAGAACACCGGGGAGCTGTTTTTT. Its protein is CASSYGGENTGELFF.

The rearrangement links TRBV6-5 to TRBJ1-1, with a possible D match to TRBD1 (5 bases). Trimming removed 1 base from V and 4 bases from J, with 7 bases in between. The germline V gene encodes CDR1 MNHEY and CDR2 SVGAGI. CDR3 length equals 13 residues. The CDR3 coding sequence is TGTGCCAGCAGTTACTTCGGGGCCACTGAAGCTTTCTTT. This codes for CASSYFGATEAFF.